Detailed here is one TCR beta chain. Its antigen is as yet unknown. These data come from a study of OX40 agonist ivuxolimab in advanced cancers. Study details: Ivuxolimab was administered intravenously to patients at 0.01 to 10 mg/kg every 2 weeks. Hepatocellular carcinoma, melanoma, renal cell or head and neck cancer affected the dose-escalation patients. Whole-study findings and limits: Expanded clones were, on average, more numerous among CD8+ T cells than CD4+.

Only in-frame clones appear in the TCRdb table, and some are missing; sequencing was by immunoSEQ multiplex PCR. The table includes roughly 25,000 clones, about 88% detected once. The clonotype originates from an adult with an advanced solid tumor such as melanoma, head and neck, liver or kidney cancer. The sample consisted of CD4+ or CD8+ T cells sorted from blood, taken in a trial of the OX40 agonist ivuxolimab.

CDR3: CASSPQGGLNEQYF. DNA of the CDR3: TGTGCCAGCAGCCCACAGGGTGGACTAAACGAGCAGTACTTC. This sequence joins TRBV6-1 and TRBJ2-7; the D gene could be TRBD1 or TRBD2 (6 bases each). There are 14 residues in the CDR3. Trimming took 6 bases from V and 5 from J, leaving 17 bases between them. The V gene's germline CDR1 is MNHNS and CDR2 SASEGT.